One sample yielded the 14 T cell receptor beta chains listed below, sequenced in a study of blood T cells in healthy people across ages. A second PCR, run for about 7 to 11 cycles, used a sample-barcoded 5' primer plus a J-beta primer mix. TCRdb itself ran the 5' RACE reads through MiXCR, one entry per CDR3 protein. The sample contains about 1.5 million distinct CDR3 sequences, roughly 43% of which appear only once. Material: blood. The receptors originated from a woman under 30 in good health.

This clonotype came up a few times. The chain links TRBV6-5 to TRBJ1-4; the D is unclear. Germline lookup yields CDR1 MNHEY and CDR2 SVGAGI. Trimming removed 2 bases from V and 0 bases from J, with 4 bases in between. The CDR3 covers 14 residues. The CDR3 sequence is CASSYRATNEKLFF. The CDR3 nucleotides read TGTGCCAGCAGTTACAGGGCAACTAATGAAAAACTGTTTTTT.

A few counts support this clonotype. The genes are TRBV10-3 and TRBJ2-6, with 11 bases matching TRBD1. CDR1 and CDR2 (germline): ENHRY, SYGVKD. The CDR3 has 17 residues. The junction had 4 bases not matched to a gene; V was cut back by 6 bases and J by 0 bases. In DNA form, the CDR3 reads TGTGCCATCAGACCGGGACAGGGGGGCTCTGGGGCCAACGTCCTGACTTTC. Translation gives CAIRPGQGGSGANVLTF.

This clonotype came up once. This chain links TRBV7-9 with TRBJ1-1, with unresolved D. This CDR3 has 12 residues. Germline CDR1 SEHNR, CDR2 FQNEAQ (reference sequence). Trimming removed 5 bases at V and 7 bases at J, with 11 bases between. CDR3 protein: CASSARTREAFF. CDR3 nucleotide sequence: TGTGCCAGCAGCGCACGGACCCGTGAAGCTTTCTTT.

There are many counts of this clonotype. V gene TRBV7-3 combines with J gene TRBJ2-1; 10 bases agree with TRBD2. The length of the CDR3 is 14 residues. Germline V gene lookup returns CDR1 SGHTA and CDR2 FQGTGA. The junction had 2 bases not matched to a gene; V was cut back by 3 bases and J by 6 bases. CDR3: CASSFLAGVNEQFF. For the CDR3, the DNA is TGTGCCAGCAGCTTTCTAGCGGGAGTCAATGAGCAGTTCTTC. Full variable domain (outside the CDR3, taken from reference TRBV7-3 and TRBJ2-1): GAGVSQTPSNKVTEKGKYVELRCDPISGHTALYWYRQSLGQGPEFLIYFQGTGAADDSGLPNDRFFAVRPEGSVSTLKIQRTERGDSAVYLCASSFLAGVNEQFFGPGTRLTVL.

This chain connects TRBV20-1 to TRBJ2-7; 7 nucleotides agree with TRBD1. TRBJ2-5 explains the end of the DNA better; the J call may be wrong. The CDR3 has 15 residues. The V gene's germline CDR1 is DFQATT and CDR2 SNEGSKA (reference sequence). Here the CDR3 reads CSAGGQAVGIGTQYF. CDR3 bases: TGCAGTGCTGGAGGACAGGCGGTGGGAATAGGGACCCAGTACTTC.

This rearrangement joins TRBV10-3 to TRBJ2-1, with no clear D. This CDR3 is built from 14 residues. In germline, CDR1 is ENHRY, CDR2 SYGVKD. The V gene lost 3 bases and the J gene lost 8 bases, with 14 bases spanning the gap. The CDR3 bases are TGTGCCATCAGTGAAGGTAGAAATTACGATGAGCAGTTCTTC. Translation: CAISEGRNYDEQFF.

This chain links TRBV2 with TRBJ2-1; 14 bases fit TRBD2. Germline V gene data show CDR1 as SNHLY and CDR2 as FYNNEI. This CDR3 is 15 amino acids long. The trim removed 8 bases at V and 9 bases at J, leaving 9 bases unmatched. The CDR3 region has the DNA TGTGCCAGCCAAGGACTAGCGGGGGGTCGGAGTGAGCAGTTCTTC. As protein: CASQGLAGGRSEQFF.

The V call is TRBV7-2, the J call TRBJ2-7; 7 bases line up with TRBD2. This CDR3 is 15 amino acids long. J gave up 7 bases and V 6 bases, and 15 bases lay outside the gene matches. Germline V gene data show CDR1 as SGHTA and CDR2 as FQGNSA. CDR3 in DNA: TGTGCCAGCAGAAAGGATAGCGGGCCCCTGAATGAGCAGTACTTC. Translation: CASRKDSGPLNEQYF.

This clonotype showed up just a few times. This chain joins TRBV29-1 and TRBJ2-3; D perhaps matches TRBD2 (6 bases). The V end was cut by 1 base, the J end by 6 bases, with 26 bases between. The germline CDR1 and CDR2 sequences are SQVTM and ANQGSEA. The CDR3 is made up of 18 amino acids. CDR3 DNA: TGCAGCGTTGAAGGGGGGTCGGGAGCGATAGGATCGTTTGATACGCAGTATTTT. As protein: CSVEGGSGAIGSFDTQYF.

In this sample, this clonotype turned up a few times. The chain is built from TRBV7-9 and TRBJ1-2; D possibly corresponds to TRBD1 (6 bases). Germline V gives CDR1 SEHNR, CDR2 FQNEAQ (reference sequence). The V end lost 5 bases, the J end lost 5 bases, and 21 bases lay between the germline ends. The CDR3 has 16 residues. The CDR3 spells CASSPLAGERGYGYTF. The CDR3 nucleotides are TGTGCCAGCAGCCCCCTGGCAGGGGAAAGAGGGTATGGCTACACCTTC.

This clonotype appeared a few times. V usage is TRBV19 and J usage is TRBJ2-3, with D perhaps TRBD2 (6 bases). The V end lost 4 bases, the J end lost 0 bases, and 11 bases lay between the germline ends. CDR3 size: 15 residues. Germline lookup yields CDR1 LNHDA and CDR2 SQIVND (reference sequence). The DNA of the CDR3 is TGTGCCAGTAGTACCAGGACTACTAGCACAGATACGCAGTATTTT. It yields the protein CASSTRTTSTDTQYF.

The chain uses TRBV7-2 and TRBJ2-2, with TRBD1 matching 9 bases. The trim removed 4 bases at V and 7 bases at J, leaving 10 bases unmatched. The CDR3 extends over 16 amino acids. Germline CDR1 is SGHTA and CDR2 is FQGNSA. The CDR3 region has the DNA TGTGCCAGCAGCTCCCAGGGACAGGGTGGTAGCGGGGAGCTGTTTTTT. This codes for CASSSQGQGGSGELFF.

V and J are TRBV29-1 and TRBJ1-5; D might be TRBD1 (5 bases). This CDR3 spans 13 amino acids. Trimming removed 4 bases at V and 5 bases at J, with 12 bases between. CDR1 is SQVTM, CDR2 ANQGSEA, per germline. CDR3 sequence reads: CSVVFGAYQPQHF. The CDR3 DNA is TGCAGCGTTGTATTCGGGGCATATCAGCCCCAGCATTTT.

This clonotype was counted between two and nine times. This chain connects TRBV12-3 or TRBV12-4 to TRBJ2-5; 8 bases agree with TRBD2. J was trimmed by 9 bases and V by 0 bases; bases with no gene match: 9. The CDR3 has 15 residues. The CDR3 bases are TGTGCCAGCAGTTTAGCCGGGGGGGCCGTGGGGTCCCAGTACTTC. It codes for CASSLAGGAVGSQYF.